This T cell receptor (beta chain) was captured by sequencing in a study of blood T cells in healthy people across ages (dated by TCRdb to between 2014 and 2017). Study-wide context: In model experiments, roughly one uniquely barcoded TCR beta cDNA molecule per two T cells was captured by template switching. Using the same blood draw, the study looked at two additional independent replicas of 1 million unique cDNA reads for two donors, one aged 18 to 30 and the other aged 80 or older. Donors were grouped into four age groups: young (average about 15 years), middle-aged (roughly 37), aged (around 56) and long-lived (roughly 80). To avoid experimental bias, donors of different ages were distributed randomly across sequencing lanes. Using deep sequencing normalized with unique cDNA molecular identifiers, the study measured how TCR beta repertoire diversity changes with age. Overall results and qualifications from the work: Total diversity estimates from one million sequenced T cells were considered lower bounds and underestimates. Because donor CMV infection status was unknown, age-related changes in expanded clonotypes were potentially confounded. As age increased, observed TCR beta diversity per million T cells dropped in a roughly linear way, and a significant reduction was already evident by age roughly 36. The long-lived group showed more naive CD4+ T cells, fewer expanded clones and increased TCR diversity than the aged group, suggesting age selection. Observed TCR beta diversity correlated strongly with the percentage of naive T cells measured by flow cytometry. Since profiling was done on bulk unsorted PBMCs, naive and antigen-experienced compartments could not be conclusively compared.

Library method: 5' RACE. Sequencing relied on an Illumina HiSeq 2500. A second PCR of 7 to 11 cycles was run with a J-beta primer mix and a sample-barcoded 5' primer. Each TCR beta cDNA molecule received a unique molecular identifier from a template-switch 5' adaptor carrying 12 random nucleotides. Each sample yielded at least 2.5 million CDR3-containing paired-end reads. The Mint cDNA synthesis kit, primed by a TRBC-specific oligonucleotide, was used to synthesize first-strand cDNA from all RNA. Following uracil-DNA glycosylase treatment, all cDNA underwent a first 18-cycle PCR with the universal primers M1SS and BC2_uni_R. As for the authors' bioinformatics: For normalization, 1 million high-quality reads were randomly selected from each sample, with every read carrying a distinct molecular identifier. Instead of being binned into consensus sequences, reads with shared molecular identifiers were discarded. MiTCR, with a Q25 quality threshold and the strictest error-elimination algorithm, was used for CDR3 identification, clonotype clustering and error correction. A nonparametric unseen species model using Euler transformation provided a lower-bound estimate of total TCR beta diversity. The public reads were reprocessed in TCRdb via fastp at Q25 and MiXCR, keeping in-frame beta chains. Entries are consolidated by CDR3 protein sequence, retaining the most common genes and DNA. The V and J calls and clone size are TCRdb's, not the authors'. Present in this sample are hundreds of thousands of distinct CDR3 sequences, roughly 60% of which were seen just once. Approximately 20% of the sample comes from the top ten.

About this clonotype: Its antigen has not been determined. Base qualities are not provided; no much larger clone lies one nucleotide away.

The CDR3 numbers 15 residues from cysteine through phenylalanine. CDR3 DNA only is kept here, 45 bases in frame from base 1. The junction carries 17 bases between V and J, which are trimmed by 4 bases and 9 bases respectively. CDR1 SGHDT and CDR2 YYEEEE were looked up in the germline V gene. The donors were roughly 38 Caucasian individuals from Russia, aged roughly 6 to 90 years, who were systemically healthy. Ten milliliters of peripheral blood were drawn from each donor into EDTA-treated Vacutainer tubes. Ficoll-Paque density-gradient centrifugation was used to isolate PBMCs, with at least 6 million obtained per sample. Trizol reagent was used to extract total RNA from PBMCs, with at least 5.5 micrograms per sample. The percentages of naive CD45RAhigh/CD27high T cells were determined by flow cytometry on a PBMC aliquot from every donor.

The clonotype was recovered from a man aged 25-45 years in good health. The sequence is built from TRBV5-6 and TRBJ1-6; a confident D gene designation cannot be given. Sequencing was done on a sample of blood. The CDR3 has the sequence CASSPRGGPSSPLHF. The DNA sequence is TGTGCCAGCAGCCCGCGAGGAGGCCCCAGTTCACCCCTCCACTTT.